These T cell receptor beta chains were read from a single sample in a study of Ad26.COV2.S vaccination and SARS-CoV-2 variants. Clones were sequenced by immunoSEQ multiplex PCR, and TCRdb holds only the in-frame ones, with some missing. The sample includes fewer than 400,000 clones, 70% to 90% of them seen just once. This sample comprised peripheral blood, obtained in a trial of Ad26.COV2.S vaccine versus placebo. The receptors shown here come from a person aged 18-65 years who received the Ad26.COV2.S COVID-19 vaccine or a placebo. Both conserved end residues are part of each CDR3. D genes are given only for firm matches. Clone size is not always given. Where it is, it says once, few, many or a class for expanded clones.

cdr3_nt	cdr3_aa	clone_size	j_call	v_call	d_call
TGTGCCTGGAGTCGAGGGGGAACTGAAGCTTTCTTT	CAWSRGGTEAFF	NA	TRBJ1-1	TRBV30	NA
TGTGCCAGCAGCTTAGCAGGGGGTCCTCTCAACTATGGCTACACCTTC	CASSLAGGPLNYGYTF	NA	TRBJ1-2	TRBV7-6	NA
TGTGCCAGCAGCGGAGGGACCTACACCGGGGAGCTGTTTTTT	CASSGGTYTGELFF	NA	TRBJ2-2	TRBV9	NA
TGTGCCAGTAGTGCGGGACAGCTAGCCAAAAACATTCAGTACTTC	CASSAGQLAKNIQYF	NA	TRBJ2-4	TRBV19	NA
TGCGCCAGCAGCCAAGCAGGGCTAGAGGAAAAACTGTTTTTT	CASSQAGLEEKLFF	NA	TRBJ1-4	TRBV4-1	NA
TGTGCCAGCAGTTACGGCGTAGATACGCAGTATTTT	CASSYGVDTQYF	NA	TRBJ2-3	TRBV6-6	NA
TGTGCTAGCAGCAGGGAGTGGGAGGTGGGGGGAACTAATGAAAAACTGTTTTTT	CASSREWEVGGTNEKLFF	NA	TRBJ1-4	TRBV7-7	NA
TGTGCCAGCAGCTTTAGTGGGACCCGCCAAGAGACCCAGTACTTC	CASSFSGTRQETQYF	NA	TRBJ2-5	TRBV7-2	NA
TGTGCCAGCCACGGGGGCACTGAAGCTTTCTTT	CASHGGTEAFF	few	TRBJ1-1	TRBV27	NA
TGTGCCAGCAGCACCACCACAGGGGCTGGAAACACCATATATTTT	CASSTTTGAGNTIYF	once	TRBJ1-3	TRBV7-2	TRBD1
TGCAGCATCTCCAGGAGGGGGCGCGTTGATACGCAGTATTTT	CSISRRGRVDTQYF	NA	TRBJ2-3	TRBV29-1	NA
TGTGCCAGCAGCCAAACAGGGGGGAGCCAGCCCCAGCATTTT	CASSQTGGSQPQHF	NA	TRBJ1-5	TRBV3-1/TRBV3-2	TRBD1
TGTGCCAGTAGTCCACTCCGTAGGGGGCTCTCCTACGAGCAGTACTTC	CASSPLRRGLSYEQYF	NA	TRBJ2-7	TRBV19	TRBD1
TGTGCCAGTAGTATCCCGGACGGACTGGAGCAGTACTTC	CASSIPDGLEQYF	NA	TRBJ2-7	TRBV19	NA
TGCGCCAGCAGCCAAGTCGGAAGGGGAGCCAAAAACATTCAGTACTTC	CASSQVGRGAKNIQYF	NA	TRBJ2-4	TRBV4-1	NA
TGTGCCAGTCGGGGCGCCTCTGGAAACACCATATATTTT	CASRGASGNTIYF	NA	TRBJ1-3	TRBV19	NA
TGTGCCAGCAGTGTTAACGCAGCCTACGAGCAGTACTTC	CASSVNAAYEQYF	NA	TRBJ2-7	TRBV12-3/TRBV12-4	NA
TGTGCCACTCACGACAGGGCAGAGGGGGGAACCTACGAGCAGTACTTC	CATHDRAEGGTYEQYF	NA	TRBJ2-7	TRBV15	NA
TGTGCCAGTAGTACGACAGGGGTCTGGGGCTACACCTTC	CASSTTGVWGYTF	NA	TRBJ1-2	TRBV19	TRBD1
TGCGCCAGCAGCCAAGATTTACAGCCCTATGAAAAACTGTTTTTT	CASSQDLQPYEKLFF	few	TRBJ1-4	TRBV4-1	NA
TGCGCCAGCAGCCAAGATCTGCCGCAGAGCTCCTATGGCTACACCTTC	CASSQDLPQSSYGYTF	NA	TRBJ1-2	TRBV4-1	NA
TGTGCCAGCAGCCCAAACGGGTGGCTAGCGGGGGCCTCCACCGGGGAGCTGTTTTTT	CASSPNGWLAGASTGELFF	NA	TRBJ2-2	TRBV7-2	TRBD2
TGTGCCGCTCGGGGGGGGGAATTCGCTGAAGCTTTCTTT	CAARGGEFAEAFF	once	TRBJ1-1	TRBV6-6	NA
TGTGCCAGCAGCTTAGATGGTAGGGACAATCAGCCCCAGCATTTT	CASSLDGRDNQPQHF	NA	TRBJ1-5	TRBV7-2	NA
TGTGCCAGCAGTGACGGCGGGGGGAGCACAGATACGCAGTATTTT	CASSDGGGSTDTQYF	NA	TRBJ2-3	TRBV25-1	TRBD2
TGTGCCAGTAGTACCCCGGGCTGGACGGAGCAGTTCTTC	CASSTPGWTEQFF	NA	TRBJ2-1	TRBV19	NA
TGTGCCAGCAGTGAGAGTCACTCTGGAAACACCATATATTTT	CASSESHSGNTIYF	NA	TRBJ1-3	TRBV6-1	NA
TGTGCCAGCAGTGACACCTTCGGGACGGCTCAAGAGACCCAGTACTTC	CASSDTFGTAQETQYF	NA	TRBJ2-5	TRBV6-1	NA
TGTGCCAGCTCACCGTTCCACGGGGGAGGACTCACAGATACGCAGTATTTT	CASSPFHGGGLTDTQYF	NA	TRBJ2-3	TRBV18	NA
TGTGCCAGCAGTTTTTGGAGGGTCGGCTACACCTTC	CASSFWRVGYTF	NA	TRBJ1-2	TRBV12-3/TRBV12-4	NA
TGTGCCAGCAGTTCCGACAGCTGGAACATTCAGTACTTC	CASSSDSWNIQYF	NA	TRBJ2-4	TRBV12-3/TRBV12-4	NA
TGTGCCAGCTCATTGGACAGTCGCAATCAGCCCCAGCATTTT	CASSLDSRNQPQHF	NA	TRBJ1-5	TRBV18	NA
TGTGCCAGCGGTCTGGGCGGGGGGGCCTTTTACAATGAGCAGTTCTTC	CASGLGGGAFYNEQFF	once	TRBJ2-1	TRBV7-8	TRBD2
TGCGCCAGCATTATGAACACTGAAGCTTTCTTT	CASIMNTEAFF	NA	TRBJ1-1	TRBV5-1	NA
TGTGCCAGCAGCTCGTACAGGGGGCGCGGCGGGGAGCTGTTTTTT	CASSSYRGRGGELFF	once	TRBJ2-2	TRBV7-8	TRBD1
TGCGCCAGCAGCCAAGATCATAATGGTTCACCCCTCCACTTT	CASSQDHNGSPLHF	few	TRBJ1-6	TRBV4-1	NA
TGTGCCAGCAGCTTAGCGCTAACGAACACCGGGGAGCTGTTTTTT	CASSLALTNTGELFF	NA	TRBJ2-2	TRBV7-6	NA
TGTGCCAGCAGTGATCAGGGCCCAGACACTGAAGCTTTCTTT	CASSDQGPDTEAFF	NA	TRBJ1-1	TRBV2	NA
TGTGCCAGCAGCCCCCTTGGGACAGGGTCGTCCCAGTACTTC	CASSPLGTGSSQYF	NA	TRBJ2-5	TRBV7-2	TRBD1
TGCGCCAGCAGCTCCGGGCCTTCATCACCCCTCCACTTT	CASSSGPSSPLHF	NA	TRBJ1-6	TRBV5-1	NA
TGTGCCAGCAGCTTAAGAGGGATGAACACTGAAGCTTTCTTT	CASSLRGMNTEAFF	NA	TRBJ1-1	TRBV7-9	NA
TGTGCCACCGGTGAGGGGCCCCCTGAAGCTTTCTTT	CATGEGPPEAFF	NA	TRBJ1-1	TRBV7-8	NA
TGTGCCACCTGGGGGATTGAAGCTTTCTTT	CATWGIEAFF	NA	TRBJ1-1	TRBV6-5	NA
TGTGCCAGCAGCCGGGGCGGGGGAACCGGGGAGCTGTTTTTT	CASSRGGGTGELFF	NA	TRBJ2-2	TRBV3-1/TRBV3-2	TRBD2
TGTGCCAGCAGCCAAGAGACAGGGAGCGGTGAGCAGTTCTTC	CASSQETGSGEQFF	NA	TRBJ2-1	TRBV7-9	TRBD1
TGTGCCAGCTCACCCTGGGCTACAGATACGCAGTATTTT	CASSPWATDTQYF	NA	TRBJ2-3	TRBV18	NA
TGTGCCAGTAGTATGCATGGGGCGGGGACCGGGGAGCTGTTTTTT	CASSMHGAGTGELFF	NA	TRBJ2-2	TRBV19	NA
TGTGCCAGCTTCATAACCGGGACAGCCGAGCAGTACTTC	CASFITGTAEQYF	once	TRBJ2-7	TRBV6-5	TRBD1
TGTGCCAGCAGCTCCCGGGGCGTGAACACCGGGGAGCTGTTTTTT	CASSSRGVNTGELFF	NA	TRBJ2-2	TRBV7-9	NA
TGCAGCGTTCGAGTGGTGCTTCCCTTTAACTATGGCTACACCTTC	CSVRVVLPFNYGYTF	NA	TRBJ1-2	TRBV29-1	NA
TGTGCCAGCAGGGGACAGAGTACCCAAGAGACCCAGTACTTC	CASRGQSTQETQYF	NA	TRBJ2-5	TRBV2	TRBD1
TGTGCCAGCAGCTTGCTGCGCTCCTACGAGCAGTACTTC	CASSLLRSYEQYF	NA	TRBJ2-7	TRBV5-6	NA
TGTGCCAGCAGCCAAGAGGCCAGCTCTAACTATGGCTACACCTTC	CASSQEASSNYGYTF	NA	TRBJ1-2	TRBV3-1/TRBV3-2	NA